The present T cell receptor (beta chain) was sequenced within a study of beta chain features in type 1 diabetes. Study results and limitations: Among all four CD4+ subsets, Type 1 diabetes patients had TCRB CDR3s that were moderately but significantly shorter. The analysis here could not establish whether HLA type shapes TCRB rearrangement.

This clone showed up just a few times. Its antigen is unidentified. Reverse transcription of all isolated RNA meant that expressed TCRB transcripts were sequenced. Method: immunoSEQ multiplex PCR; TCRdb's copy keeps in-frame clones and lacks some. Seen here are 600,000 to 700,000 clones, roughly 13% observed once, and the top ten hold 0.022%. Sorted populations were all over 98% pure. Germline V gene sequence: CDR1 SGHNT, CDR2 YYREEE (reference sequence). This CDR3 is built from 16 residues. The V segment lost 1 base and the J segment 5 bases; nucleotides outside the gene matches: 10. Sequencing input: naive CD4+ T cells from blood. This clonotype originated in a young man with type 1 diabetes. The chain combines TRBV5-4 with TRBJ2-7, with 9 nucleotides matching TRBD2. CDR3 DNA sequence: TGTGCCAGCAGCTTGTATCTCAGCGGGGGGAACGACGAGCAGTACTTC. Its protein product is CASSLYLSGGNDEQYF.